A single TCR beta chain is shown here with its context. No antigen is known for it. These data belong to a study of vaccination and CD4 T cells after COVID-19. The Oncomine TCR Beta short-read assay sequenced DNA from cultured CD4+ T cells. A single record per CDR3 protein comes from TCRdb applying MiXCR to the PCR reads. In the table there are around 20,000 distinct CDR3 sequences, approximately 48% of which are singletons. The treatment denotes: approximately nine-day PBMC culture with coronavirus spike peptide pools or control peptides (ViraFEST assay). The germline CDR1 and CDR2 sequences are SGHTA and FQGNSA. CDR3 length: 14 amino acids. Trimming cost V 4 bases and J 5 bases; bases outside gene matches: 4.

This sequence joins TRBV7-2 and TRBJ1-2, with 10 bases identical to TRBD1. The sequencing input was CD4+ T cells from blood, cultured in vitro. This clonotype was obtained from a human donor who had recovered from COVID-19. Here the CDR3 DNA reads TGTGCCAGCAGCTCCTTGGGACAGGGGTATGGCTACACCTTC. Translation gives CASSSLGQGYGYTF.